These 22 T cell receptor beta chains were sequenced from one sample in a study of patients and donors after allogeneic stem cell transplantation. TCRdb itself ran the RT-PCR reads through MiXCR, one entry per CDR3 protein. The repertoire holds fewer than 95,000 distinct CDR3 sequences, 5% seen once, with 2.6% in the top ten. Sequencing was done on a sample of blood, either unsorted or a sorted T cell fraction (not recorded which). Receptors were obtained from a human donor who was either an allogeneic HSCT recipient or a stem cell or donor lymphocyte infusion donor (not recorded which). It is not recorded whose cells these are; they may come from a transplant donor.

This clonotype was seen at least ten times. The chain combines TRBV5-1 with TRBJ2-1; 7 nucleotides align to TRBD1. This CDR3 is 14 amino acids long. Germline CDR1 reads SGHRS; CDR2 reads YFSETQ. The V and J ends lost 0 bases and 15 bases, in that order; junction bases with no gene match: 12. This CDR3 reads CASSLGIQGSFLFF. CDR3 nucleotides: TGCGCCAGCAGCTTGGGGATACAGGGGTCTTTCCTGTTCTTC.

The table lists this clonotype with many counts. The chain joins TRBV15 to TRBJ1-2; 7 bases fit TRBD1. V lost 0 bases and J lost 3; bases outside the gene matches: 10. The CDR3 consists of 17 residues. The germline gives CDR1 LNHNV, CDR2 YYDKDF (reference sequence). CDR3 loop: CATSRDLLPGTDYGYTF. The CDR3 nucleotides read TGTGCCACCAGCAGAGACCTATTGCCGGGGACAGACTATGGCTACACCTTC. Variable domain in full (rest from reference TRBV15 and TRBJ1-2): DAMVIQNPRYQVTQFGKPVTLSCSQTLNHNVMYWYQQKSSQAPKLLFHYYDKDFNNEADTPDNFQSRRPNTSFCFLDIRSPGLGDTAMYLCATSRDLLPGTDYGYTFGSGTRLTVV.

The chain carries TRBV5-6 and TRBJ2-3; D is possibly TRBD2 (6 bases). Germline loops: CDR1 SGHDT, CDR2 YYEEEE. Trimming took off 0 bases at V and 0 bases at J, with 14 bases between the two ends. The CDR3 runs to 17 residues. The CDR3 region has the DNA TGTGCCAGCAGCTTGGGCCGGAGGGGACCTAGCACAGATACGCAGTATTTT. Translation: CASSLGRRGPSTDTQYF.

J is TRBJ2-2 and V is TRBV3-1, with TRBD2 as a possible D gene (7 bases). The V and J ends lost 4 bases and 5 bases respectively, with 14 bases between them. The CDR3 has 15 residues. Germline CDR1 reads LGHDT; CDR2 reads YNNKEL (reference sequence). The CDR3: CASSLRTAGTGELFF. The CDR3 region has the DNA TGTGCCAGCAGCCTTCGGACAGCGGGGACCGGGGAGCTGTTTTTT.

This clonotype was seen only a few times. This CDR3 reads CASSLDPGSLGGYTF. The CDR3 DNA follows: TGTGCCAGCAGCTTAGATCCGGGAAGTCTCGGGGGCTACACCTTC. The gene calls are TRBV11-2 and TRBJ1-2, with D unresolved. This CDR3 contains 15 residues. Germline assignment: CDR1 SGHAT and CDR2 FQNNGV. V dropped 0 bases and J dropped 8 bases, with 16 bases sitting between them.

This clonotype was counted many times. The gene calls are TRBV20-1 and TRBJ1-1; 9 nucleotides align to TRBD1. There are 13 residues in the CDR3. V lost 3 bases, J lost 6 bases, and 5 bases stayed unmatched. Germline-derived CDR1 and CDR2 are DFQATT and SNEGSKA (reference sequence). The CDR3 reads CSARGQGKSEAFF. In DNA, the CDR3 is TGCAGTGCTAGGGGACAGGGAAAGTCTGAAGCTTTCTTT.

The chain recombines TRBV29-1 with TRBJ1-1; TRBD1 agrees at 8 bases. The CDR3 spans 14 residues. The trim removed 4 bases at V and 4 bases at J, leaving 8 bases unmatched. Germline V gene lookup returns CDR1 SQVTM and CDR2 ANQGSEA. CDR3 in amino acids: CSVGLQGAGTEAFF. CDR3 nucleotide sequence: TGCAGCGTTGGCCTTCAGGGGGCAGGCACTGAAGCTTTCTTT.

This clonotype was seen ten or more times. This chain connects TRBV2 to TRBJ2-1; 12 bases fit TRBD2. Germline loops: CDR1 SNHLY, CDR2 FYNNEI. V dropped 6 bases and J dropped 7; count of bases not matched to a gene: 7. The CDR3 extends over 15 amino acids. Here the CDR3 reads CASSLGLAGYNEQFF. CDR3 in DNA: TGTGCCAGCAGCCTGGGACTAGCGGGTTATAATGAGCAGTTCTTC.

This clonotype was seen many times. The chain combines TRBV5-1 with TRBJ2-1; weak D call: TRBD2 (5 bases). The CDR3 is 15 residues long. Germline lookup yields CDR1 SGHRS and CDR2 YFSETQ. V was cut by 2 bases and J by 2 bases, with 11 bases left in between. CDR3 loop: CASSLEAAPYNEQFF. The CDR3 region has the DNA TGCGCCAGCAGCTTAGAAGCGGCCCCCTACAATGAGCAGTTCTTC.

This rearrangement joins TRBV4-2 to TRBJ1-5, with D maybe TRBD1 (5 bases). The CDR3 is made up of 15 amino acids. Deletions cut 5 bases from V and 2 bases from J, with 13 bases between. Per the germline V gene, CDR1 is LGHNA and CDR2 is YNFKEQ. CDR3 sequence: CASSASGTGNQPQHF. CDR3 sequence (DNA): TGTGCCAGCAGCGCGTCGGGGACGGGCAATCAGCCCCAGCATTTT.

This clonotype occurred many times. This chain connects TRBV5-4 to TRBJ2-1; 7 bases match TRBD2. Trimming removed 2 bases from V and 13 bases from J; junction bases left unmatched: 6. This CDR3 has 12 residues. Germline V gene data show CDR1 as SGHNT and CDR2 as YYREEE (reference sequence). CDR3 in amino acids: CASSFGTNYQFF. DNA for the CDR3: TGTGCCAGCAGCTTCGGGACTAATTATCAGTTCTTC.

This clonotype was counted at least ten times. V usage is TRBV12-3 or TRBV12-4 and J usage is TRBJ1-2; D gene unclear. V was pared by 5 bases and J by 4 bases, with 11 bases between. The CDR3 runs to 13 residues. The CDR3 nucleotides read TGTGCCAGCAGTCCCGACGGACTCTATGGCTACACCTTC. Protein sequence: CASSPDGLYGYTF.

The rearrangement uses TRBV15 and TRBJ1-2; perhaps TRBD1 as D (5 bases). The ends were cut back, 0 bases at V and 2 bases at J, with 10 bases in the middle. The CDR3 consists of 15 residues. Germline values: CDR1 LNHNV, CDR2 YYDKDF (reference sequence). Here the CDR3 reads CATSREGGKNYGYTF. The CDR3 coding sequence is TGTGCCACCAGCAGAGAGGGGGGAAAAAACTATGGCTACACCTTC.

This clonotype was observed many times. V usage is TRBV20-1 and J usage is TRBJ2-3; D is uncertain. Germline lookup yields CDR1 DFQATT and CDR2 SNEGSKA (reference sequence). The CDR3 is made up of 13 amino acids. V was shortened by 3 bases and J by 1 base, with 8 bases between the two germline ends. The CDR3 nucleotides read TGCAGTGCTAGTCGGCAGGGCACAGATACGCAGTATTTT. Protein sequence: CSASRQGTDTQYF.

This clonotype was seen at least ten times. The rearrangement joins TRBV9 to TRBJ2-7, with 7 nucleotides matching TRBD2. Per the germline V gene, CDR1 is SGDLS and CDR2 is YYNGEE. J was trimmed by 2 bases and V by 3 bases; bases with no gene match: 8. This CDR3 spans 15 amino acids. The chain's CDR3 is CASSGGIGRPYEQYF. The CDR3 nucleotides read TGTGCCAGCAGCGGGGGTATCGGGAGGCCCTACGAGCAGTACTTC.

This clonotype was seen a few times. This chain uses TRBV20-1 with TRBJ1-2, with unresolved D. Trimming removed 2 bases from V and 5 bases from J, with 12 bases in between. The CDR3 has 13 residues. CDR1 is DFQATT and CDR2 is SNEGSKA in the germline V gene (reference sequence). CDR3 coding DNA: TGCAGTGCTAGATATACGGTTCGGTATGGCTACACCTTC. This sequence encodes CSARYTVRYGYTF.

This clonotype was observed at least ten times. The V gene is TRBV29-1, the J gene TRBJ2-7; 7 bases agree with TRBD2. The CDR3 is 13 residues long. CDR1 SQVTM and CDR2 ANQGSEA come from the germline V gene. Trimming removed 4 bases from V and 2 bases from J; junction bases left unmatched: 5. CDR3 sequence: CSVALAGAYEQYF. In nucleotides, the CDR3 is TGCAGCGTTGCCCTCGCGGGAGCCTACGAGCAGTACTTC.

This clonotype was seen more than once but under ten times. The chain recombines TRBV19 with TRBJ1-2; the match to TRBD1 covers 8 bases. CDR3 length equals 14 residues. Germline V gene sequence: CDR1 LNHDA, CDR2 SQIVND (reference sequence). V lost 6 bases and J lost 14; bases outside the gene matches: 17. The CDR3 reads CASSRQGTGSPYTF. In nucleotides, the CDR3 is TGTGCCAGTAGCCGACAGGGGACAGGAAGTCCTTATACCTTC.

The chain recombines TRBV5-5 with TRBJ1-1; D uncertain. The CDR3 spans 14 residues. The germline CDR1 and CDR2 sequences are SGHKS and YYEKEE (reference sequence). Trimming took off 0 bases at V and 5 bases at J, with 11 bases between the two ends. This CDR3 is CASSLAWADTEAFF. The CDR3 bases are TGTGCCAGCAGCTTGGCCTGGGCAGATACTGAAGCTTTCTTT.

This clonotype was detected ten times or more. The rearrangement uses TRBV5-4 and TRBJ1-3; TRBD1 aligns across 7 bases. This CDR3 spans 16 amino acids. The V gene's germline CDR1 is SGHNT and CDR2 YYREEE (reference sequence). V shed 4 bases and J 0 bases; nucleotides not matched to a gene: 7. The CDR3 DNA reads as TGTGCCAGCAGCCCCGCGACAGGGTCCTCTGGAAACACCATATATTTT. It codes for CASSPATGSSGNTIYF.

This clonotype was seen many times. This chain joins TRBV5-1 and TRBJ2-3, with D unclear. Trimming stripped 6 bases from V and 3 bases from J, with 11 bases between. CDR3 length: 13 residues. Germline CDR1 reads SGHRS; CDR2 reads YFSETQ. The CDR3 bases are TGCGCCAGCACAGTGGTCGGAACAGATACGCAGTATTTT. As protein: CASTVVGTDTQYF.

This clonotype was recorded a few times. The chain uses TRBV5-1 and TRBJ2-7, with 10 positions matching TRBD2. The CDR3 is 17 amino acids. V shed 4 bases, J shed 1 base, and the junction held 11 bases outside the gene matches. Germline V gene sequence: CDR1 SGHRS, CDR2 YFSETQ. CDR3 protein: CASSPDLLAGWSYEQYF. The CDR3 bases are TGCGCCAGCAGCCCAGACCTACTAGCGGGATGGTCCTACGAGCAGTACTTC.